These 20 T cell receptor beta chains share one sample of origin, sequenced in a study of T cells in Graves' hyperthyroidism and ophthalmopathy. Using RNA transcripts as the source, TCR beta CDR3 regions were amplified. The TCR CDR3 first-round RT-PCR relied on the HTBI primer set. TCRdb re-analysed the multiplex PCR reads in MiXCR, keeping a single row per CDR3 protein. The table has approximately 600,000 distinct CDR3 sequences, roughly 14% seen once. The sample comprised blood. The receptors derive from a woman in her forties with Graves' ophthalmopathy.

In this sample, this clonotype turned up many times. This chain joins TRBV4-1 and TRBJ2-5; a weak D match, TRBD2 (5 bases). With 1 base removed from V and 3 bases from J, the gap between germline ends came to 12 bases. CDR1 is MGHRA and CDR2 is YSYEKL in the germline V gene. The CDR3 spans 15 residues. CDR3 amino acids: CASSQVGEGEETQYF. The CDR3 nucleotides are TGCGCCAGCAGCCAAGTGGGTGAGGGAGAAGAGACCCAGTACTTC.

This clonotype occurred many times. In DNA form, the CDR3 reads TGCAGTGCTAGAAATGACGGGGACTTTAACGGAAGAGCTTTCTTT. This sequence encodes CSARNDGDFNGRAFF. V usage is TRBV20-1 and J usage is TRBJ1-1; D may be TRBD1 (5 bases). The V end was cut by 2 bases, the J end by 10 bases, with 23 bases between. The CDR3 length is 15 residues. CDR1 and CDR2 from the germline V gene are DFQATT and SNEGSKA (reference sequence).

The V gene is TRBV11-2, the J gene TRBJ2-5; tentative D call: TRBD2 (6 bases). The CDR3 contains 16 residues. Germline V gene lookup returns CDR1 SGHAT and CDR2 FQNNGV. With 5 bases removed from V and 2 bases from J, the gap between germline ends came to 18 bases. CDR3 region: CASSQLALESQETQYF. CDR3 nucleotide sequence: TGTGCCAGCAGCCAACTAGCTCTCGAGAGTCAAGAGACCCAGTACTTC.

This clonotype was detected ten times or more. The chain is built from TRBV20-1 and TRBJ2-5; 8 nucleotides align to TRBD2. Trimming removed 2 bases from V and 4 bases from J; junction bases left unmatched: 6. This CDR3 is 14 amino acids long. Germline loops: CDR1 DFQATT, CDR2 SNEGSKA (reference sequence). The chain's CDR3 is CSARKGLGLETQYF. CDR3 in DNA: TGCAGTGCTAGAAAGGGACTAGGCCTAGAGACCCAGTACTTC.

The gene calls are TRBV5-5 and TRBJ2-7; 7 nucleotides match TRBD2. Trimming removed 0 bases from V and 3 bases from J; junction bases left unmatched: 3. The CDR3 contains 14 residues. Germline V gene data show CDR1 as SGHKS and CDR2 as YYEKEE (reference sequence). The CDR3 here is CASSLASGVYEQYF. DNA for the CDR3: TGTGCCAGCAGCTTGGCCAGCGGGGTCTACGAGCAGTACTTC.

This clonotype occurred many times. This rearrangement joins TRBV29-1 to TRBJ2-7; 10 bases map to TRBD1. V was clipped by 4 bases and J by 6 bases; unmatched bases: 6. There are 13 residues in the CDR3. Looked up from germline, CDR1 is SQVTM and CDR2 is ANQGSEA. The chain's CDR3 is CSVARDRGGEQYF. The CDR3 nucleotides read TGCAGCGTTGCACGGGACAGGGGCGGCGAGCAGTACTTC.

This clonotype has at least ten counts. The V and J genes are TRBV24-1 and TRBJ2-7; unclear D gene. V was clipped by 4 bases and J by 4 bases, with 4 bases between them. CDR1 is KGHDR and CDR2 is SFDVKD in the germline V gene. This CDR3 region has 11 residues. The CDR3 region has the DNA TGTGCCACCAGTGACAGGTACGAGCAGTACTTC. Translated, it gives CATSDRYEQYF.

This clonotype has a count of ten or more. V usage is TRBV6-1 and J usage is TRBJ1-1; 8 nucleotides align to TRBD1. The CDR3 extends over 14 amino acids. The J segment lost 6 bases and the V segment lost 1 base, leaving 4 bases of the junction unmatched. The germline V gene has CDR1 MNHNS and CDR2 SASEGT. The CDR3 DNA follows: TGTGCCAGCAGTGAAGGGACAGGGCTTCCTGAAGCTTTCTTT. This gives the protein CASSEGTGLPEAFF.

This clonotype was recorded many times. In DNA form, the CDR3 reads TGTGCCAGCAGTGGACTAGCGGGTTTCTACGAGCAGTACTTC. It yields the protein CASSGLAGFYEQYF. This sequence joins TRBV2 and TRBJ2-7, with TRBD2 matching 10 bases. Trimming cost V 4 bases and J 3 bases; bases outside gene matches: 3. Germline assignment: CDR1 SNHLY and CDR2 FYNNEI. The CDR3 contains 14 residues.

This clonotype has at least ten counts. This sequence joins TRBV6-2 or TRBV6-3 and TRBJ1-5, with 9 positions matching TRBD1. Trimming at V came to 5 bases and at J to 1 base, leaving 9 bases not matched to a gene. From germline, CDR1 is MNHEY and CDR2 SVGEGT. This CDR3 is 17 amino acids long. This CDR3 reads CASSLYGGQGSNQPQHF. In DNA form, the CDR3 reads TGTGCCAGCAGTCTTTATGGGGGACAGGGAAGCAATCAGCCCCAGCATTTT.

This clonotype was seen repeatedly, ten times or more. The chain carries TRBV5-1 and TRBJ2-7, with D tentatively TRBD2 (7 bases). CDR1 and CDR2 (germline): SGHRS, YFSETQ. CDR3 size: 16 residues. The V and J ends lost 5 bases and 6 bases respectively, with 24 bases between them. The CDR3 spells CASRRPGGDGTSEQYF. CDR3 coding DNA: TGCGCCAGCAGAAGACCGGGAGGCGACGGGACAAGCGAGCAGTACTTC.

In its sample, this clonotype was seen many times. V usage is TRBV12-3 or TRBV12-4 and J usage is TRBJ2-7; a possible D gene is TRBD1 (8 bases). The CDR3 totals 15 residues. V lost 5 bases to trimming and J lost 0 bases, with 14 bases between them. The CDR3 sequence: CASSPQGGSSYEQYF. The CDR3 coding sequence is TGTGCCAGCAGTCCACAGGGGGGGAGCTCCTACGAGCAGTACTTC.

As regards this clonotype: One base away lies a much larger clone, so this may be a sequencing read error. The chain carries TRBV7-2 and TRBJ2-7, with a possible D match to TRBD1 (6 bases). Germline assignment: CDR1 SGHTA and CDR2 FQGNSA. The CDR3 sequence is 15 residues long. Trimming took 1 base from V and 8 from J, leaving 18 bases between them. In DNA form, the CDR3 reads TGTGCCAGCAGCTTAGTTCAGGGGCCGGGATACAAGCAGTACTTC. Translation gives CASSLVQGPGYKQYF.

This clonotype was seen only a few times. The CDR3 region is CASSPSSGSYAEQFF. CDR3 bases: TGTGCCAGCAGCCCCTCTAGCGGGAGTTACGCTGAGCAGTTCTTC. The rearrangement joins TRBV3-1 to TRBJ2-1; the match to TRBD2 covers 10 bases. Germline values: CDR1 LGHDT, CDR2 YNNKEL (reference sequence). Trimming at V came to 4 bases and at J to 9 bases, leaving 9 bases not matched to a gene. The CDR3 covers 15 residues.

This clonotype was observed at least ten times. The chain uses TRBV6-1 and TRBJ1-2, with 7 nucleotides matching TRBD1. Germline loops: CDR1 MNHNS, CDR2 SASEGT. The CDR3 covers 14 residues. V was pared by 6 bases and J by 2 bases, with 6 bases of the junction left unmatched. The CDR3 region is CASSSATGNYGYTF. Written as DNA, the CDR3 is TGTGCCAGCAGCTCAGCGACAGGGAACTATGGCTACACCTTC.

The chain joins TRBV5-1 to TRBJ2-2; 7 bases map to TRBD2. The CDR3 covers 13 residues. V was pared by 3 bases and J by 7 bases, with 3 bases of the junction left unmatched. CDR1 and CDR2 from the germline V gene are SGHRS and YFSETQ. CDR3: CASSSLADGELFF. DNA of the CDR3: TGCGCCAGCAGCTCCCTAGCGGACGGGGAGCTGTTTTTT.

The chain uses TRBV4-1 and TRBJ1-5; D might be TRBD1 (5 bases). The CDR3 spans 13 residues. Trimming removed 4 bases from V and 6 bases from J, with 10 bases in between. Germline CDR1 reads MGHRA; CDR2 reads YSYEKL. CDR3 sequence reads: CASSRTTGQPQHF. The CDR3 DNA reads as TGCGCCAGCAGCCGAACCACAGGTCAGCCCCAGCATTTT.

V usage is TRBV6-2 or TRBV6-3 and J usage is TRBJ2-7; D may be TRBD1 or TRBD2 (5 bases each). This CDR3 comprises 16 residues. Germline loops: CDR1 MNHEY, CDR2 SVGEGT. V lost 2 bases and J lost 6, with 20 bases in between. The CDR3 coding sequence is TGTGCCAGCAGTTACACCGGGACGGATGTCCTTGGCGAGCAGTACTTC. Translated: CASSYTGTDVLGEQYF.

The chain uses TRBV5-1 and TRBJ1-1; D call uncertain. CDR1 and CDR2 (germline): SGHRS, YFSETQ. The CDR3 covers 15 residues. Trimming removed 2 bases at V and 1 base at J, with 12 bases between. CDR3 DNA: TGCGCCAGCAGCTTTGTTGGAACGGGGAACACTGAAGCTTTCTTT. This gives the protein CASSFVGTGNTEAFF.

A note on this clonotype: Just one base apart from a much larger clone, this may be a read error. J is TRBJ1-2 and V is TRBV20-1; TRBD1 agrees at 8 bases. With V trimmed by 5 bases and J by 8 bases, 1 base remained unmatched. CDR1 DFQATT and CDR2 SNEGSKA come from the germline V gene (reference sequence). The CDR3 sequence is 10 residues long. CDR3 nucleotide sequence: TGCAGTGCTGCAGGGGGCGGCTACACCTTC. Amino acid sequence: CSAAGGGYTF.